One and the same sample provided the 27 T cell receptor beta chains below, sequenced in a study of T cell changes during pregnancy in multiple sclerosis. Sequencing used immunoSEQ multiplex PCR; TCRdb keeps in-frame clones, though not all of them. The sample includes 40,000 to 60,000 clones, 90% to 95% seen only once; the top ten take approximately 0.35%. This specimen consisted of CD4+ T cells from peripheral blood mononuclear cells, obtained before pregnancy. These receptors were collected from a female donor with multiple sclerosis, enrolled in a pregnancy study.

V usage is TRBV5-4 and J usage is TRBJ1-1; a weak D match, TRBD1 (5 bases). The germline gives CDR1 SGHNT, CDR2 YYREEE (reference sequence). V lost 5 bases and J lost 0, with 14 bases in between. The CDR3 has 15 amino acids. CDR3 nucleotides: TGTGCCAGCAGTTCCCCAGGGACTTTGAACACTGAAGCTTTCTTT. Encoded protein: CASSSPGTLNTEAFF.

This chain joins TRBV19 and TRBJ2-4; TRBD2 is a possible D gene (5 bases). Germline CDR1 reads LNHDA; CDR2 reads SQIVND (reference sequence). The CDR3 consists of 10 residues. Trimming took off 10 bases at V and 6 bases at J, with 7 bases between the two ends. CDR3 DNA: TGTGCCACCGAGGGAAACATTCAGTACTTC. Protein sequence: CATEGNIQYF.

The chain couples TRBV7-2 to TRBJ2-2, with a possible D match to TRBD2 (5 bases). The V end was cut by 2 bases, the J end by 2 bases, with 9 bases between. The CDR3 contains 15 residues. Germline values: CDR1 SGHTA, CDR2 FQGNSA. The CDR3 here is CASSLRRVNTGELFF. CDR3 coding DNA: TGTGCCAGCAGCTTAAGGCGGGTAAACACCGGGGAGCTGTTTTTT. Supplemented by reference TRBV7-2 and TRBJ2-2, the full variable domain reads GAGVSQSPSNKVTEKGKDVELRCDPISGHTALYWYRQSLGQGLEFLIYFQGNSAPDKSGLPSDRFSAERTGGSVSTLTIQRTQQEDSAVYLCASSLRRVNTGELFFGEGSRLTVL.

The chain uses TRBV30 and TRBJ1-5; D unclear. V lost 3 bases to trimming and J lost 4 bases, with 13 bases between them. The V gene's germline CDR1 is GTSNPN and CDR2 SVGIG (reference sequence). This CDR3 has 14 residues. The CDR3 loop is CAWSKDRGNQPQHF. The CDR3 DNA follows: TGTGCCTGGAGCAAGGATCGAGGGAATCAGCCCCAGCATTTT.

The CDR3 nucleotides are TGCGCCAGCAGGCATCCGGGACAGGGGGCCCCTGGAAACACCATATATTTT. Its protein is CASRHPGQGAPGNTIYF. The rearrangement uses TRBV4-1 and TRBJ1-3; 12 bases map to TRBD1. Germline CDR1 MGHRA, CDR2 YSYEKL. V was pared by 6 bases and J by 2 bases, with 8 bases of the junction left unmatched. This CDR3 spans 17 amino acids.

The genes are TRBV7-2 and TRBJ2-7, with D tentatively TRBD2 (6 bases). Trimming removed 3 bases from V and 5 bases from J, with 17 bases in between. CDR1 and CDR2 (germline): SGHTA, FQGNSA. This CDR3 contains 15 residues. DNA of the CDR3: TGTGCCAGCAGCTTCCGGGGGACTGAGTGGAACGAGCAGTACTTC. This codes for CASSFRGTEWNEQYF.

The V gene is TRBV5-5, the J gene TRBJ2-1; 12 bases line up with TRBD1. The V segment lost 3 bases and the J segment 5 bases; nucleotides outside the gene matches: 6. The CDR3 contains 16 residues. In germline, CDR1 is SGHKS, CDR2 YYEKEE (reference sequence). The CDR3, as DNA: TGTGCCAGCAGCTCGGGGACAGGGGGCGGCCACAATGAGCAGTTCTTC. Amino acid sequence: CASSSGTGGGHNEQFF.

This clone was observed a handful of times. J is TRBJ2-5 and V is TRBV28; 10 bases fit TRBD2. This CDR3 has 17 residues. V shed 0 bases, J shed 4 bases, and the junction held 8 bases outside the gene matches. Looked up from germline, CDR1 is MDHEN and CDR2 is SYDVKM. CDR3 in amino acids: CASSLWGGSGRRETQYF. The CDR3 region has the DNA TGTGCCAGCAGTTTATGGGGAGGTAGCGGGAGGAGAGAGACCCAGTACTTC. The entire variable domain, with the rest obtained from reference TRBV28 and TRBJ2-5, is as follows: DVKVTQSSRYLVKRTGEKVFLECVQDMDHENMFWYRQDPGLGLRLIYFSYDVKMKEKGDIPEGYSVSREKKERFSLILESASTNQTSMYLCASSLWGGSGRRETQYFGPGTRLLVL.

This clone was seen just once. This sequence joins TRBV7-2 and TRBJ2-1, with D maybe TRBD1 (6 bases). From germline, CDR1 is SGHTA and CDR2 FQGNSA. The V and J ends lost 8 bases and 1 base respectively, with 15 bases between them. The CDR3 runs to 15 residues. This CDR3 reads CASSLGQPSYNEQFF. In DNA form, the CDR3 reads TGTGCCAGCTCGTTAGGACAGCCGTCCTACAATGAGCAGTTCTTC.

The V gene is TRBV12-2, the J gene TRBJ2-7; the table gives TRBD1 as D, unverified against the DNA. TRBV12-2 counts as a pseudogene. The CDR3 has 12 residues. CDR3 coding DNA: TGTGCAAGTCGCTTTTGGGCCGATTCGCAAAACTTC. Translation gives CASRFWADSQNF.

This clone was counted between two and nine times. V gene TRBV6-5 combines with J gene TRBJ2-7; 7 nucleotides match TRBD2. The CDR3 runs 13 residues. Germline-derived CDR1 and CDR2 are MNHEY and SVGAGI. V trimming: 8 bases; J trimming: 1 base; junction bases outside the gene matches: 5. CDR3 in DNA: TGTGCCAGCCGCCAGCGGGAATCCTACGAGCAGTACTTC. It is translated as CASRQRESYEQYF.

This chain uses TRBV27 with TRBJ2-2; 11 nucleotides match TRBD2. Germline trimming cut 5 bases from V and 7 bases from J; bases unmatched to any gene: 6. Germline CDR1 is MNHEY and CDR2 is SMNVEV (reference sequence). CDR3 size: 15 residues. The CDR3 loop is CASSLAGGRGGELFF. CDR3 bases: TGTGCCAGCAGTCTAGCGGGAGGCCGAGGCGGGGAGCTGTTTTTT.

DNA of the CDR3: TGTGCCAGCAGAGGGACAGGGGGCACAGAGACCCAGTACTTC. This gives the protein CASRGTGGTETQYF. The J gene is TRBJ2-5, the V gene TRBV2, with 12 bases matching TRBD1. V lost 6 bases to trimming and J lost 4 bases; unmatched junction nucleotides: 3. The CDR3 is 14 amino acids. Germline CDR1 and CDR2: SNHLY and FYNNEI.

The V call is TRBV7-2, the J call TRBJ1-1; D not resolved. The CDR3 runs to 14 residues. Germline assignment: CDR1 SGHTA and CDR2 FQGNSA. Trimming shortened V by 3 bases and J by 0 bases, and 8 bases separated the two germline ends. The CDR3 DNA sequence: TGTGCCAGCAGCTTGGGCATGATGAACACTGAAGCTTTCTTT. Translation gives CASSLGMMNTEAFF.

The chain has TRBV5-8 and TRBJ2-2, with D possibly being TRBD2 (5 bases). V lost 4 bases and J lost 2, with 12 bases in between. The length of the CDR3 is 15 residues. From germline, CDR1 is SGHTS and CDR2 YDEGEE. The CDR3 spells CASSVRAGNTGELFF. CDR3 DNA: TGTGCCAGCAGCGTCCGCGCGGGTAACACCGGGGAGCTGTTTTTT.

CDR3 sequence: CASGRLAGDTQYF. The CDR3 DNA follows: TGTGCTAGTGGGAGACTAGCGGGAGATACGCAGTATTTT. The chain uses TRBV12-5 and TRBJ2-3, with 10 positions matching TRBD2. The length of the CDR3 is 13 residues. Per the germline V gene, CDR1 is LGHNT and CDR2 is FRNRAP. Trimming cost V 6 bases and J 5 bases; bases outside gene matches: 2.

The gene calls are TRBV28 and TRBJ1-1; no clear D. V gave up 2 bases and J gave up 1 base, with 8 bases separating them. CDR3 length: 14 amino acids. Germline V gene sequence: CDR1 MDHEN, CDR2 SYDVKM. CDR3 DNA sequence: TGTGCCAGCAGTTTAGTCCAGAAGAACACTGAAGCTTTCTTT. It encodes CASSLVQKNTEAFF.

The sample holds one count of this clone. This same CDR3 is encoded by further DNA sequences in the sample. The rearrangement joins TRBV4-3 to TRBJ2-5, with D possibly TRBD1 on 6 matching bases. V lost 4 bases, J lost 1 base, and 7 bases lay in between. The V gene's germline CDR1 is LGHNA and CDR2 YSLEER. The CDR3 covers 13 residues. Here the CDR3 reads CASSRTVQETQYF. CDR3 DNA: TGCGCCAGCAGCCGGACAGTCCAAGAGACCCAGTACTTC.

The genes are TRBV19 and TRBJ2-7; the match to TRBD1 covers 9 bases. The V gene's germline CDR1 is LNHDA and CDR2 SQIVND (reference sequence). Unmatched junction bases numbered 3, after V lost 4 bases and J lost 2 bases. The CDR3 covers 14 residues. The CDR3 nucleotides read TGTGCCAGTAGTACAGACAGGGGGACCTACGAGCAGTACTTC. Translation: CASSTDRGTYEQYF.

The CDR3 nucleotides read TGCGCCAGCACTTTCGAGACAGGGGGAACCCTTTACTCCTACGAGCAGTACTTC. Translated: CASTFETGGTLYSYEQYF. The chain employs TRBV10-2 and TRBJ2-7; 9 nucleotides line up with TRBD1. V shed 7 bases and J 0 bases; nucleotides not matched to a gene: 16. This CDR3 spans 18 amino acids. The germline gives CDR1 WSHSY, CDR2 SAAADI.

This chain joins TRBV11-2 and TRBJ2-7; D ambiguous. CDR1 and CDR2 (germline): SGHAT, FQNNGV. Trimming stripped 5 bases from V and 3 bases from J, with 8 bases between. CDR3 length: 12 amino acids. DNA of the CDR3: TGTGCCAGCAGCGCTACTGACTACGAGCAGTACTTC. Translating gives CASSATDYEQYF.

The chain couples TRBV6-1 to TRBJ1-1, with 8 bases lining up with TRBD1. Germline lookup yields CDR1 MNHNS and CDR2 SASEGT. Unmatched junction bases numbered 11, after V lost 7 bases and J lost 4 bases. This CDR3 is 15 amino acids long. CDR3 in DNA: TGTGCCAGCACCGATTGGTCAGGGGGCTTCACTGAAGCTTTCTTT. Translation gives CASTDWSGGFTEAFF.

In DNA, the CDR3 is TGTGCCAGCAGCTTAGGGTTTTCCACTTCTAACTATGGCTACACCTTC. Protein: CASSLGFSTSNYGYTF. This chain connects TRBV7-9 to TRBJ1-2; D remains unclear. The germline CDR1 and CDR2 sequences are SEHNR and FQNEAQ (reference sequence). With 1 base removed from V and 0 bases from J, the gap between germline ends came to 12 bases. The CDR3 spans 16 residues. Variable domain in full (rest from reference TRBV7-9 and TRBJ1-2): DTGVSQNPRHKITKRGQNVTFRCDPISEHNRLYWYRQTLGQGPEFLTYFQNEAQLEKSRLLSDRFSAERPKGSFSTLEIQRTEQGDSAMYLCASSLGFSTSNYGYTFGSGTRLTVV.

The chain joins TRBV7-9 to TRBJ1-1; 8 nucleotides agree with TRBD1. With V trimmed by 5 bases and J by 5 bases, 7 bases remained unmatched. The CDR3 is made up of 14 amino acids. Germline V gene lookup returns CDR1 SEHNR and CDR2 FQNEAQ (reference sequence). This CDR3 is CASSAWDRRTEAFF. The CDR3 bases are TGTGCCAGCAGCGCCTGGGACAGGAGGACTGAAGCTTTCTTT.

This chain uses TRBV6-6 with TRBJ2-5; 9 bases align to TRBD1. J gave up 4 bases and V 3 bases, and 6 bases lay outside the gene matches. This CDR3 comprises 15 residues. Looked up from germline, CDR1 is MNHNY and CDR2 is SVGAGI (reference sequence). CDR3 region: CASSYKDRGSETQYF. In DNA form, the CDR3 reads TGTGCCAGCAGTTATAAGGACAGGGGATCAGAGACCCAGTACTTC.

V is TRBV28 and J is TRBJ1-1, with D hard to call. Trimming cost V 2 bases and J 4 bases, with 11 bases left between them. The CDR3 sequence is 14 residues long. CDR1 and CDR2 from the germline V gene are MDHEN and SYDVKM. DNA for the CDR3: TGTGCCAGCAGTTTAGTCGCCAGGTCCACTGAAGCTTTCTTT. This codes for CASSLVARSTEAFF.

The rearrangement joins TRBV30 to TRBJ1-6, with TRBD1 as a possible D gene (5 bases). Germline lookup yields CDR1 GTSNPN and CDR2 SVGIG (reference sequence). This CDR3 region has 15 residues. Trimming shortened V by 5 bases and J by 7 bases, and 18 bases separated the two germline ends. The CDR3 sequence is CAWDRAGIRNSPLHF. Written as DNA, the CDR3 is TGTGCCTGGGATAGGGCAGGGATTAGGAATTCACCCCTCCACTTT.